These 27 T cell receptor beta chains were all obtained from the same sample, sequenced in a study of OX40 agonist ivuxolimab in advanced cancers. Assay: immunoSEQ multiplex PCR; the TCRdb copy retains only in-frame clones and omits some. This sample carries approximately 56,000 clones, approximately 80% of them seen once, and the ten largest clones take approximately 0.62%. The sequencing used CD4+ or CD8+ T cells sorted from blood, collected in a trial of the OX40 agonist ivuxolimab. The receptors were sampled from an adult with an advanced solid tumor such as melanoma, head and neck, liver or kidney cancer.

This rearrangement joins TRBV6-1 to TRBJ2-7; a possible D gene is TRBD1 (5 bases). CDR1 is MNHNS, CDR2 SASEGT, per germline. This CDR3 has 11 amino acids. V lost 7 bases, J lost 7 bases, and 11 bases lay in between. The CDR3 region is CASTLGVEQYF. The CDR3 region has the DNA TGTGCCAGCACCTTAGGGGTTGAGCAGTACTTC.

The chain carries TRBV27 and TRBJ2-7; D might be TRBD1 (6 bases). Germline-derived CDR1 and CDR2 are MNHEY and SMNVEV (reference sequence). V was clipped by 6 bases and J by 2 bases, with 17 bases between them. CDR3 length: 15 residues. The CDR3 DNA follows: TGTGCCAGCAGACTATCAGGGGAGAGGGCCTACGAGCAGTACTTC. Translated, it gives CASRLSGERAYEQYF.

V usage is TRBV5-5 and J usage is TRBJ2-7; 9 bases align to TRBD1. V trimming: 4 bases; J trimming: 2 bases; junction bases outside the gene matches: 10. The CDR3 is made up of 16 amino acids. Germline lookup yields CDR1 SGHKS and CDR2 YYEKEE (reference sequence). As DNA, the CDR3 is TGTGCCAGCAGCACACTTCCGGGACAGGGAACCTACGAGCAGTACTTC. Its translation: CASSTLPGQGTYEQYF.

J is TRBJ1-2 and V is TRBV19; maybe TRBD1 (5 bases). Between the trimmed V and J ends, which lost 5 bases and 7 bases, there was a span of 11 bases. Germline V gene sequence: CDR1 LNHDA, CDR2 SQIVND (reference sequence). The CDR3 contains 12 residues. The CDR3 nucleotides are TGTGCCAGTAGTCAAGGGGCTGGTGGCTACACCTTC. This translates into CASSQGAGGYTF. The whole variable domain, filled in from reference TRBV19 and TRBJ1-2, reads DGGITQSPKYLFRKEGQNVTLSCEQNLNHDAMYWYRQDPGQGLRLIYYSQIVNDFQKGDIAEGYSVSREKKESFPLTVTSAQKNPTAFYLCASSQGAGGYTFGSGTRLTVV.

The chain uses TRBV5-1 and TRBJ1-1; possible D gene TRBD1, 5 bases. CDR3 length: 17 residues. Deletions cut 0 bases from V and 1 base from J, with 16 bases between. From germline, CDR1 is SGHRS and CDR2 YFSETQ. DNA for the CDR3: TGCGCCAGCAGCTTGGGAGGACCTTGGGGGGAGAACACTGAAGCTTTCTTT. Translating gives CASSLGGPWGENTEAFF. Full variable domain (rest looked up from reference TRBV5-1 and TRBJ1-1): KAGVTQTPRYLIKTRGQQVTLSCSPISGHRSVSWYQQTPGQGLQFLFEYFSETQRNKGNFPGRFSGRQFSNSRSEMNVSTLELGDSALYLCASSLGGPWGENTEAFFGQGTRLTVV.

This chain joins TRBV6-4 and TRBJ2-5; D is undetermined. Between the trimmed V and J ends, which lost 4 bases and 7 bases, there was a span of 16 bases. Germline CDR1 reads MRHNA; CDR2 reads SNTAGT. This CDR3 is built from 14 residues. CDR3: CASSAPKERRTQYF. The CDR3, as DNA: TGTGCCAGCAGTGCCCCAAAAGAGAGGCGGACCCAGTACTTC.

The rearrangement joins TRBV4-2 to TRBJ2-5; TRBD1 is a possible D gene (5 bases). The CDR3 is made up of 14 amino acids. CDR1 and CDR2 from the germline V gene are LGHNA and YNFKEQ. V shed 5 bases and J shed 6 bases, with 16 bases lying between them. The CDR3 here is CASSLRSGKQTQYF. The CDR3 DNA follows: TGTGCCAGCAGCTTGAGGTCAGGGAAACAGACCCAGTACTTC.

This clone was found a few times. The CDR3 DNA reads TGCGCCAGCAAGTCTTCTCCGGGGACAGGGATTGCCTATGGCTACACCTTC. Translation gives CASKSSPGTGIAYGYTF. The chain carries TRBV5-1 and TRBJ1-2; 9 bases fit TRBD1. The junction had 16 bases not matched to a gene; V was cut back by 6 bases and J by 4 bases. Germline CDR1 SGHRS, CDR2 YFSETQ. The CDR3 has 17 amino acids.

This chain joins TRBV7-3 and TRBJ2-2, with a tentative D call TRBD1 (6 bases). Germline V gene sequence: CDR1 SGHTA, CDR2 FQGTGA. V shed 4 bases and J shed 8 bases, with 8 bases lying between them. The CDR3 totals 12 residues. The DNA of the CDR3 is TGTGCCAGCAGCTCAGGGGTGGGGGAGCTGTTTTTT. Its translation: CASSSGVGELFF.

V and J are TRBV10-3 and TRBJ2-5, with a possible D match to TRBD1 (5 bases). Germline V gene lookup returns CDR1 ENHRY and CDR2 SYGVKD. Trimming pared 8 bases from V and 5 bases from J, leaving 9 bases between. The CDR3 length is 11 residues. The CDR3 loop is CAIGQGETQYF. CDR3 nucleotides: TGTGCCATCGGTCAGGGTGAGACCCAGTACTTC.

V and J are TRBV11-1 and TRBJ1-2; D is ambiguous. Germline values: CDR1 SGHAT, CDR2 FQDESV (reference sequence). V lost 1 base to trimming and J lost 2 bases, with 11 bases between them. The CDR3 contains 15 residues. The CDR3 coding sequence is TGTGCCAGCAGCTTAGAGGCCAGACCGAACTATGGCTACACCTTC. Translating gives CASSLEARPNYGYTF.

The V call is TRBV18, the J call TRBJ1-2; D may be TRBD1 (5 bases). The V end lost 4 bases, the J end lost 6 bases, and 18 bases lay between the germline ends. Germline V gene lookup returns CDR1 KGHSH and CDR2 LQKENI. The CDR3 spans 15 residues. For the CDR3, the DNA is TGTGCCAGCTCACGTGTTGCGGGGCGGGGAGATGGCTACACCTTC. Amino acids: CASSRVAGRGDGYTF.

The chain employs TRBV5-8 and TRBJ2-3; D not certain. The CDR3 totals 15 residues. V lost 0 bases to trimming and J lost 4 bases, with 12 bases between them. Germline values: CDR1 SGHTS, CDR2 YDEGEE. The DNA of the CDR3 is TGTGCCAGCAGCTTGGGTTTTCCAGCCGCAGATACGCAGTATTTT. Translation gives CASSLGFPAADTQYF.

The rearrangement links TRBV7-8 to TRBJ1-5; D may be TRBD1 (5 bases). The germline V gene encodes CDR1 SGHVS and CDR2 FQNEAQ. The CDR3 is made up of 15 amino acids. Trimming removed 5 bases from V and 5 bases from J, with 16 bases in between. CDR3 protein: CASSLFRGAHQPQHF. CDR3 sequence (DNA): TGTGCCAGCAGCCTCTTCCGAGGGGCCCATCAGCCCCAGCATTTT.

The chain employs TRBV5-1 and TRBJ1-3; D gene unclear. The CDR3 is 15 residues long. CDR1 and CDR2 (germline): SGHRS, YFSETQ. The V gene lost 1 base and the J gene lost 2 bases, with 10 bases spanning the gap. The DNA of the CDR3 is TGCGCCAGCAGCTTGCCCCGTGACCCTGGAAACACCATATATTTT. It specifies CASSLPRDPGNTIYF.

This chain uses TRBV28 with TRBJ2-2; D not resolved. CDR3 length equals 13 residues. Trimming shortened V by 3 bases and J by 1 base, and 3 bases separated the two germline ends. The germline V gene has CDR1 MDHEN and CDR2 SYDVKM. The DNA for the CDR3 is TGTGCCAGCAGTTTCCAGAACACCGGGGAGCTGTTTTTT. Translated, it gives CASSFQNTGELFF.

The chain employs TRBV20-1 and TRBJ2-5, with D possibly matching TRBD1 (5 bases). This CDR3 has 11 residues. V was shortened by 5 bases and J by 5 bases, with 9 bases between the two germline ends. The V gene's germline CDR1 is DFQATT and CDR2 SNEGSKA (reference sequence). Here the CDR3 reads CSAYRLETQYF. The CDR3 DNA reads TGCAGTGCTTACAGGTTGGAGACCCAGTACTTC.

The chain joins TRBV11-2 to TRBJ2-2; D gene ambiguous. Germline values: CDR1 SGHAT, CDR2 FQNNGV. Trimming took off 0 bases at V and 7 bases at J, with 3 bases between the two ends. This CDR3 has 12 amino acids. The CDR3 region is CASSLEFGELFF. CDR3 DNA sequence: TGTGCCAGCAGCTTAGAGTTCGGGGAGCTGTTTTTT.

The chain employs TRBV27 and TRBJ2-5, with D perhaps given as TRBD1 or TRBD2 (5 bases each). There are 15 residues in the CDR3. Trimming left V 5 bases short and J 1 base short, with 14 bases between. The germline V gene encodes CDR1 MNHEY and CDR2 SMNVEV (reference sequence). The CDR3 DNA reads TGTGCCAGCAGTCCACCGGGGACGGTCCAAGAGACCCAGTACTTC. This codes for CASSPPGTVQETQYF.

This rearrangement joins TRBV6-6 to TRBJ1-1; perhaps TRBD1 as D (6 bases). Germline lookup yields CDR1 MNHNY and CDR2 SVGAGI (reference sequence). Deletions cut 2 bases from V and 3 bases from J, with 10 bases between. CDR3 length: 14 amino acids. The CDR3 nucleotides are TGTGCCAGCAGTTACGAAAGGGGGTACACTGAAGCTTTCTTT. Translation gives CASSYERGYTEAFF.

This chain links TRBV2 with TRBJ1-1; 10 bases map to TRBD1. This CDR3 has 17 amino acids. Germline values: CDR1 SNHLY, CDR2 FYNNEI. V dropped 5 bases and J dropped 5; count of bases not matched to a gene: 14. The CDR3 DNA is TGTGCCAGCAGTTTTTCCCCGGGACAGGGGCGTTGGACTGAAGCTTTCTTT. It is translated as CASSFSPGQGRWTEAFF.

This rearrangement joins TRBV7-2 to TRBJ2-1, with TRBD1 matching over 8 bases. Trimming at V came to 5 bases and at J to 6 bases, leaving 15 bases not matched to a gene. Germline loops: CDR1 SGHTA, CDR2 FQGNSA. This CDR3 contains 17 residues. The CDR3 here is CASSMTPGGTAANEQFF. For the CDR3, the DNA is TGTGCCAGCAGCATGACACCAGGGGGCACCGCTGCCAATGAGCAGTTCTTC.

This chain uses TRBV7-9 with TRBJ1-3; D not certain. The germline V gene has CDR1 SEHNR and CDR2 FQNEAQ (reference sequence). This CDR3 has 16 residues. The V end was cut by 9 bases, the J end by 0 bases, with 18 bases between. Here the CDR3 DNA reads TGTGCCAGTTCCCTCGACCCAGGTCCCTCTGGAAACACCATATATTTT. Amino acid sequence: CASSLDPGPSGNTIYF.

This chain connects TRBV6-5 to TRBJ2-2; D is unresolved. With 8 bases removed from V and 2 bases from J, the gap between germline ends came to 6 bases. Germline lookup yields CDR1 MNHEY and CDR2 SVGAGI. There are 12 residues in the CDR3. As DNA, the CDR3 is TGTGCCAGCGGGTTTAACACCGGGGAGCTGTTTTTT. It specifies CASGFNTGELFF.

V and J are TRBV6-1 and TRBJ1-6; D remains ambiguous. CDR3 length equals 14 residues. Germline V gives CDR1 MNHNS, CDR2 SASEGT. Trimming shortened V by 7 bases and J by 2 bases, and 9 bases separated the two germline ends. CDR3 residues: CASTLSPYNSPLHF. The CDR3 DNA reads as TGTGCCAGCACTCTCTCCCCCTATAATTCACCCCTCCACTTT.

A single count supports this clone. The J gene is TRBJ2-3, the V gene TRBV5-1; D is undetermined. This CDR3 region has 15 residues. In germline, CDR1 is SGHRS, CDR2 YFSETQ. Trimming removed 0 bases at V and 2 bases at J, with 10 bases between. Here the CDR3 reads CASSLEYFSTDTQYF. For the CDR3, the DNA is TGCGCCAGCAGCTTGGAATACTTTTCCACAGATACGCAGTATTTT.

The J gene is TRBJ2-7, the V gene TRBV6-1; 8 nucleotides match TRBD1. Per the germline V gene, CDR1 is MNHNS and CDR2 is SASEGT. The CDR3 covers 14 residues. With 4 bases clipped from V and 6 bases from J, the junction kept 8 bases outside the gene matches. The CDR3 coding sequence is TGTGCCAGCAGTGGGACAGGGATCGGGGGCGAGCAGTACTTC. Protein product: CASSGTGIGGEQYF.